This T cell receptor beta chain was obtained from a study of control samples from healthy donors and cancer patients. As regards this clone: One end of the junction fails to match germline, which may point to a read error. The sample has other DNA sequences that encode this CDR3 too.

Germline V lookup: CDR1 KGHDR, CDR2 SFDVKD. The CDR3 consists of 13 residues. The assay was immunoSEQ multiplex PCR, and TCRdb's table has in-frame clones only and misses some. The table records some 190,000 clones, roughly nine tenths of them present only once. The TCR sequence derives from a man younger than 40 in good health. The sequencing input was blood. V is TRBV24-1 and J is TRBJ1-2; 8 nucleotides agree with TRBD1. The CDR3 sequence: CATSAMDRAGYTF. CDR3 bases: TGTGCTACCAGCGCGATGGACAGGGCCGGCTACACCTTC.